One sample yielded the 19 T cell receptor beta chains listed below, sequenced in a study of control samples from healthy donors and cancer patients. Libraries were prepared by immunoSEQ multiplex PCR; TCRdb keeps only in-frame clonotypes and omits some of them. The table lists some 17,000 clones, less than 90% of them singletons. The sample comprised PBMCs. The source is a man in his sixties with head and neck cancer.

The chain uses TRBV11-2 and TRBJ1-2; possibly TRBD1 for D (5 bases). CDR1 SGHAT and CDR2 FQNNGV come from the germline V gene. V gave up 5 bases and J gave up 4 bases, with 17 bases separating them. The CDR3 contains 15 residues. The CDR3: CASSPPGTKTYGYTF. The CDR3 nucleotides are TGTGCCAGCAGCCCACCCGGGACTAAGACCTATGGCTACACCTTC.

V is TRBV2 and J is TRBJ1-5; D is undetermined. V was cut by 1 base and J by 6 bases, with 7 bases left in between. Per germline, CDR1 SNHLY and CDR2 FYNNEI. The length of the CDR3 is 13 residues. The CDR3 DNA is TGTGCCAGCAGTGAAGGGGTAGGTCAGCCCCAGCATTTT. It encodes CASSEGVGQPQHF.

This chain joins TRBV27 and TRBJ1-2; 8 nucleotides line up with TRBD1. The trim removed 6 bases at V and 0 bases at J, leaving 6 bases unmatched. There are 15 residues in the CDR3. Germline CDR1 reads MNHEY; CDR2 reads SMNVEV (reference sequence). CDR3 loop: CASSLDRVSNYGYTF. CDR3 sequence (DNA): TGTGCCAGCAGCTTGGACAGGGTCTCTAACTATGGCTACACCTTC.

The V gene is TRBV3-1 (or the pseudogene TRBV3-2), the J gene TRBJ1-1, with D uncertain. The CDR3 consists of 13 residues. Trimming pared 5 bases from V and 3 bases from J, leaving 10 bases between. Germline V lookup: CDR1 LGHDT, CDR2 YNNKEL (reference sequence). This CDR3 reads CASSYLVDTEAFF. Written as DNA, the CDR3 is TGTGCCAGCAGCTACTTGGTGGACACTGAAGCTTTCTTT.

The chain is built from TRBV11-2 and TRBJ1-2, with D perhaps matching TRBD1 (5 bases). The V end lost 5 bases, the J end lost 1 base, and 11 bases lay between the germline ends. Per germline, CDR1 SGHAT and CDR2 FQNNGV. The CDR3 is made up of 14 amino acids. CDR3 sequence: CASSRGGYNYGYTF. CDR3 bases: TGTGCCAGCAGCCGGGGGGGGTATAACTATGGCTACACCTTC.

V gene TRBV7-6 combines with J gene TRBJ2-1; D call uncertain. Germline CDR1 reads SGHVS; CDR2 reads FNYEAQ. CDR3 length: 15 residues. V lost 5 bases, J lost 4 bases, and 15 bases lay in between. The CDR3 loop is CASSPGPGDYNEQFF. The CDR3 DNA follows: TGTGCCAGCAGCCCAGGCCCCGGAGATTACAATGAGCAGTTCTTC.

CDR3 in amino acids: CASSPVDSTYGYTF. The CDR3 region has the DNA TGTGCCAGTAGTCCCGTGGACTCTACCTATGGCTACACCTTC. This sequence joins TRBV19 and TRBJ1-2, with D uncertain. This CDR3 has 14 amino acids. Germline assignment: CDR1 LNHDA and CDR2 SQIVND (reference sequence). V lost 5 bases, J lost 4 bases, and 14 bases lay in between.

This clone came up a few times. The chain is built from TRBV2 and TRBJ1-1; D is possibly TRBD1 (6 bases). The length of the CDR3 is 13 residues. CDR1 and CDR2 from the germline V gene are SNHLY and FYNNEI. Between the trimmed V and J ends, which lost 10 bases and 1 base, there was a span of 13 bases. CDR3 residues: CATGGGTNTEAFF. For the CDR3, the DNA is TGTGCCACAGGAGGGGGTACGAACACTGAAGCTTTCTTT.

J is TRBJ2-3 and V is TRBV7-8, with TRBD2 matching over 11 bases. CDR1 is SGHVS, CDR2 FQNEAQ, per germline. This CDR3 is 16 amino acids long. V lost 8 bases and J lost 4; bases outside the gene matches: 11. The CDR3 DNA reads as TGTGCCAGCGCCAACCCTAGCGGGGGGAGAGCAGATACGCAGTATTTT. This codes for CASANPSGGRADTQYF.

The V call is TRBV27, the J call TRBJ2-1; 12 nucleotides agree with TRBD2. The CDR3 extends over 19 amino acids. With V trimmed by 1 base and J by 0 bases, 7 bases remained unmatched. Germline loops: CDR1 MNHEY, CDR2 SMNVEV (reference sequence). The CDR3 protein is CASSLWASGGGSSYNEQFF. The CDR3 DNA sequence: TGTGCCAGCAGTTTATGGGCTAGCGGGGGGGGTAGCTCCTACAATGAGCAGTTCTTC.

This chain links TRBV5-5 with TRBJ2-2; a weak D match, TRBD1 (6 bases). Germline V gene lookup returns CDR1 SGHKS and CDR2 YYEKEE (reference sequence). V shed 3 bases and J shed 4 bases, with 16 bases lying between them. The CDR3 is 16 amino acids. The CDR3: CASSSLKTGLTGELFF. DNA of the CDR3: TGTGCCAGCAGCTCTCTGAAAACAGGGCTCACCGGGGAGCTGTTTTTT.

The rearrangement links TRBV4-1 to TRBJ1-2; D is unclear. Looked up from germline, CDR1 is MGHRA and CDR2 is YSYEKL. The CDR3 is 15 amino acids. V shed 1 base and J shed 4 bases, with 13 bases lying between them. The DNA for the CDR3 is TGCGCCAGCAGCCAAGGGTGGCGGTCGGGCTATGGCTACACCTTC. Translated: CASSQGWRSGYGYTF.

The chain is built from TRBV5-1 and TRBJ1-2; D perhaps matches TRBD1 (5 bases). V was pared by 0 bases and J by 6 bases, with 9 bases between. Germline V gene sequence: CDR1 SGHRS, CDR2 YFSETQ. The CDR3 is made up of 13 amino acids. DNA of the CDR3: TGCGCCAGCAGCTTGGTTCTGACAGATGGCTACACCTTC. Protein sequence: CASSLVLTDGYTF.

The CDR3 nucleotides read TGTGCAAGTCGCTTAACGGTGGGAGCTGAAGCTTTCTTT. This translates into CASRLTVGAEAFF. The rearrangement links TRBV12-2 to TRBJ1-1. TRBV12-2 represents a pseudogene. The CDR3 has 13 amino acids.

V is TRBV7-3 and J is TRBJ2-5; 9 nucleotides agree with TRBD1. Germline CDR1 SGHTA, CDR2 FQGTGA. J was trimmed by 5 bases and V by 3 bases; bases with no gene match: 4. This CDR3 comprises 14 residues. The CDR3 coding sequence is TGTGCCAGCAGCTTGGGACAGGGTATGGAGACCCAGTACTTC. This encodes CASSLGQGMETQYF.

This clone occurred once. V usage is TRBV10-3 and J usage is TRBJ1-5, with a possible D match to TRBD1 (6 bases). This CDR3 is 14 amino acids long. Germline V lookup: CDR1 ENHRY, CDR2 SYGVKD. Trimming shortened V by 4 bases and J by 6 bases, and 13 bases separated the two germline ends. The CDR3 DNA sequence: TGTGCCATCAGTGCCGGGGGGGGCGGTCAGCCCCAGCATTTT. It encodes CAISAGGGGQPQHF.

The chain links TRBV3-1 (or the pseudogene TRBV3-2) to TRBJ1-1, with D maybe TRBD1 (5 bases). V lost 3 bases and J 14 bases, leaving 19 bases between the germline ends. The CDR3 sequence is 13 residues long. CDR1 is LGHDT, CDR2 YNNKEL, per germline (reference sequence). CDR3 DNA sequence: TGTGCCAGCAGCCATGGGATACCGGGGGGAGTCTTCTTT. It codes for CASSHGIPGGVFF.

The V gene is TRBV5-6, the J gene TRBJ2-1; 8 bases agree with TRBD2. The CDR3 covers 18 residues. CDR1 and CDR2 (germline): SGHDT, YYEEEE. J was trimmed by 2 bases and V by 3 bases; bases with no gene match: 13. Written as DNA, the CDR3 is TGTGCCAGCAGCTCCCCCCTTGCCACGGGGGGGACCTACAATGAGCAGTTCTTC. Encoded protein: CASSSPLATGGTYNEQFF. Supplemented by reference TRBV5-6 and TRBJ2-1, the full variable domain reads DAGVTQSPTHLIKTRGQQVTLRCSPKSGHDTVSWYQQALGQGPQFIFQYYEEEERQRGNFPDRFSGHQFPNYSSELNVNALLLGDSALYLCASSSPLATGGTYNEQFFGPGTRLTVL.

The chain recombines TRBV18 with TRBJ2-3; TRBD1 might be the D (6 bases). Trimming removed 6 bases at V and 0 bases at J, with 13 bases between. The CDR3 sequence is 15 residues long. Germline values: CDR1 KGHSH, CDR2 LQKENI. The CDR3 DNA follows: TGTGCCAGCTCGCACAGGGATTGGAGCACAGATACGCAGTATTTT. The encoded protein is CASSHRDWSTDTQYF.